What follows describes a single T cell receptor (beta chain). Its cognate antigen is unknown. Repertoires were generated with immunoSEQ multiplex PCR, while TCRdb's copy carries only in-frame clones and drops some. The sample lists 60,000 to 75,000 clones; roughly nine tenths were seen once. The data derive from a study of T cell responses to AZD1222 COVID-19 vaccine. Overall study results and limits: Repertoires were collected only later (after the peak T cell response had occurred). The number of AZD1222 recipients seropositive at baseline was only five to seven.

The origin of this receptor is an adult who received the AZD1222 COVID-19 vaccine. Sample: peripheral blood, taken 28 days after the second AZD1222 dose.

The CDR3 loop is CASSLGGWGFGNEQFF. CDR3 nucleotides: TGTGCCAGCAGCTTAGGCGGTTGGGGTTTCGGCAATGAGCAGTTCTTC. The J gene is TRBJ2-1, the V gene TRBV13; no clear D gene. Per the germline V gene, CDR1 is PRHDT and CDR2 is FYEKMQ (reference sequence). The V end lost 0 bases, the J end lost 6 bases, and 15 bases lay between the germline ends. CDR3 length: 16 amino acids.